The T cell receptor beta chain under discussion was sequenced for a study of vaccination effects on CD4 cells after COVID-19. Antigen-specific CD4+ T cells were expanded (with viral peptide pools) by the ViraFEST assay ahead of sequencing. The culture ran for around ten days before CD4+ T cells were isolated. All vaccine recipients tested negative for nucleocapsid antibodies and had never contracted SARS-CoV-2 infection. PBMC were cultured at under 2.5 million per well with about 10 IU/ml IL-2 and 10 ug/ml peptides. Here immunoSEQ multiplex PCR was the method, and the copy in TCRdb shows in-frame clones only, minus some. The data show approximately 30,000 clones, more than 70% seen once. V shed 2 bases, J shed 4 bases, and the junction held 4 bases outside the gene matches. The CDR3 is 16 amino acids. CDR1 and CDR2 (germline): MGHRA, YSYEKL. With respect to this clone: Its specificity is not known.

The clonotype was recovered from a human donor who received a COVID-19 vaccine. The chain recombines TRBV4-1 with TRBJ2-2, with 10 bases matching TRBD1. Sequenced here: CD4+ T cells from PBMCs cultured with SARS-CoV-2 spike peptides, sampled before COVID-19 vaccination. The CDR3 loop reads CASSQKGQGGTGELFF. The DNA of the CDR3 is TGCGCCAGCAGCCAAAAAGGACAGGGGGGCACCGGGGAGCTGTTTTTT.